The 2 T cell receptor beta chains presented below share a single source sample, sequenced in a study of T cells in Graves' hyperthyroidism and ophthalmopathy (dated by TCRdb to the late 2010s). The method behind the library was multiplex PCR. The instrument was an Illumina HiSeq 2000. Amplification of TCR beta CDR3 regions was carried out from RNA transcripts. For the first round of RT-PCR on the TCR CDR3, the HTBI primer set was used together with the Qiagen OneStep RT-PCR kit. TCRdb's own reprocessing of the public reads used fastp at Q25 and MiXCR and kept productive beta chains. Every distinct CDR3 protein forms one entry, paired with its most common genes and DNA. Here the sample has under 450,000 distinct CDR3 sequences; around 14% occur a single time. Jointly, the top ten make up around 7.3% of the sample. The sequenced sample was blood. Receptors were obtained from a woman aged 18-35 years with Graves' hyperthyroidism.

This clonotype was seen only a few times. The J gene is TRBJ2-4, the V gene TRBV27; TRBD1 is a possible D gene (5 bases). V lost 1 base and J lost 4, with 11 bases in between. The CDR3 is made up of 15 amino acids. From germline, CDR1 is MNHEY and CDR2 SMNVEV (reference sequence). The CDR3 DNA sequence: TGTGCCAGCAGTTTATGGGCAGGGCAGAAAAACATTCAGTACTTC. Its translation is CASSLWAGQKNIQYF.

This clonotype was counted at least ten times. The gene calls are TRBV14 and TRBJ2-7, with TRBD1 matching 11 bases. V trimming: 0 bases; J trimming: 6 bases; junction bases outside the gene matches: 7. The germline gives CDR1 SGHDN, CDR2 FVKESK. The CDR3 length is 16 residues. The CDR3 sequence: CASSQDLKDRGREQYF. In DNA form, the CDR3 reads TGTGCCAGCAGCCAAGATTTAAAGGACAGGGGGCGCGAGCAGTACTTC.